Each of the 21 T cell receptor beta chains below was sequenced from the same sample in a study of CD8+CD57+ T cells in acquired aplastic anemia. Profiles of TCR beta VDJ and CDR3 were generated from a genomic DNA template. TCRdb fed the reads into MiXCR, producing one record per CDR3 protein. The data contain roughly 220,000 distinct CDR3 sequences, less than 75% of them seen just once; the ten biggest clones take up roughly 64%. Sequenced patients had shown CD8+CD57+ cell expansion by flow cytometry. The sample taken for sequencing was sorted CD4+, CD8+, or CD8+CD57+ T cells (not recorded which) from PBMCs. These receptors were collected from a human donor with aplastic anemia.

The chain links TRBV20-1 to TRBJ1-6, with D tentatively TRBD1 (5 bases). The CDR3 runs to 17 residues. V lost 5 bases to trimming and J lost 0 bases, with 17 bases between them. CDR1 and CDR2 from the germline V gene are DFQATT and SNEGSKA (reference sequence). CDR3 in DNA: TGCAGTGCTCGCCAATGGGGCGCAAGCTCCTATAATTCACCCCTCCACTTT. This gives the protein CSARQWGASSYNSPLHF.

This clonotype was recorded many times. The chain links TRBV6-5 to TRBJ1-2; the D gene is possibly TRBD1 (5 bases). The CDR3 sequence is 12 residues long. Trimming removed 2 bases at V and 5 bases at J, with 6 bases between. Germline V gene lookup returns CDR1 MNHEY and CDR2 SVGAGI. CDR3 nucleotides: TGTGCCAGCAGTTACGGGACGTATGGCTACACCTTC. It yields the protein CASSYGTYGYTF.

This clonotype showed up just a few times. A read error is possible here, since a much larger clone lies one base away. The chain carries TRBV15 and TRBJ2-1; TRBD1 matches at 11 bases. The CDR3 extends over 15 amino acids. Germline V gene lookup returns CDR1 LNHNV and CDR2 YYDKDF (reference sequence). In DNA, the CDR3 is TGTACCACCAGCAGGGACAGGGGGAGATACAATGAGCAGTTCTTC. It is translated as CTTSRDRGRYNEQFF.

V is TRBV2 and J is TRBJ1-2; D remains ambiguous. Looked up from germline, CDR1 is SNHLY and CDR2 is FYNNEI. The CDR3 is made up of 14 amino acids. V was pared by 7 bases and J by 2 bases, with 14 bases between. In nucleotides, the CDR3 is TGTGCCAGCACACTAAGCTACCTCAACTATGGCTACACCTTC. Its protein is CASTLSYLNYGYTF.

Comments on this clonotype: The germline gene is not matched at one end of the junction; a read error may be the cause. The rearrangement joins TRBV5-5 to TRBJ1-5; possibly TRBD1 for D (5 bases). The CDR3 is 16 amino acids. Germline CDR1 and CDR2: SGHKS and YYEKEE (reference sequence). Here the CDR3 DNA reads TGCGCCAGCAGCCAGGATGGACATGGGCCAAATCAGCCCCAGCATTTT. This translates into CASSQDGHGPNQPQHF. The full variable domain, in which reference TRBV5-5 and TRBJ1-5 provide the parts outside the CDR3, is DAGVTQSPTHLIKTRGQQVTLRCSPISGHKSVSWYQQVLGQGPQFIFQYYEKEERGRGNFPDRFSARQFPNYSSELNVNALLLGDSALYLCASSQDGHGPNQPQHFGDGTRLSIL.

The V and J genes are TRBV10-3 and TRBJ1-5, with 10 nucleotides matching TRBD1. The junction had 5 bases not matched to a gene; V was cut back by 3 bases and J by 6 bases. The CDR3 covers 15 residues. Germline V gives CDR1 ENHRY, CDR2 SYGVKD. The CDR3: CAISERQGAIQPQHF. The CDR3 nucleotides read TGTGCCATCAGTGAAAGACAGGGGGCCATTCAGCCCCAGCATTTT.

This clonotype has only one observation. V and J are TRBV19 and TRBJ2-7; TRBD2 matches at 10 bases. J was trimmed by 6 bases and V by 4 bases; bases with no gene match: 12. The CDR3 length is 16 residues. CDR1 and CDR2 (germline): LNHDA, SQIVND (reference sequence). The CDR3 DNA follows: TGTGCCAGTAGTACGGCTAGCGGGAGTTCATCTCGCGAGCAGTACTTC. Translation gives CASSTASGSSSREQYF.

This clonotype was recorded once. The rearrangement links TRBV12-3 or TRBV12-4 to TRBJ2-7; 7 bases line up with TRBD2. The J segment lost 7 bases and the V segment lost 7 bases, leaving 13 bases of the junction unmatched. The CDR3 runs 14 residues. CDR3 nucleotide sequence: TGTGCCAGCATCACGGGAGGAGCATCTTCGGAGCAGTACTTC. It specifies CASITGGASSEQYF.

The chain employs TRBV5-1 and TRBJ1-3; 10 bases agree with TRBD1. Unmatched junction bases numbered 12, after V lost 5 bases and J lost 7 bases. The germline gives CDR1 SGHRS, CDR2 YFSETQ. The CDR3 totals 16 residues. The CDR3 DNA is TGCGCCAGCAGGTCCGGACAGGGGGGGGTTATGAACACCATATATTTT. The encoded protein is CASRSGQGGVMNTIYF.

This clonotype was observed a few times. A junction end diverges from the germline sequence, so it may reflect a read error. This chain joins TRBV5-1 and TRBJ1-4; D gene unclear. This CDR3 spans 13 amino acids. Germline V gives CDR1 SGHRS, CDR2 YFSETQ. The CDR3 loop reads CASSLLPNEKLFF. CDR3 DNA: TGTGCCAGCAGCTTGCTCCCTAATGAAAAACTGTTTTTT.

This chain links TRBV20-1 with TRBJ2-3; weak D call: TRBD1 (7 bases). V lost 5 bases and J lost 5, with 17 bases in between. CDR3 size: 14 residues. Germline-derived CDR1 and CDR2 are DFQATT and SNEGSKA (reference sequence). The CDR3 loop is CSAPNRGGGDTQYF. The CDR3 coding sequence is TGCAGTGCTCCTAACAGGGGAGGAGGAGATACGCAGTATTTT.

At least ten counts were recorded for this clonotype. The rearrangement links TRBV2 to TRBJ2-7; a possible D gene is TRBD1 (6 bases). The germline gives CDR1 SNHLY, CDR2 FYNNEI. V lost 8 bases and J lost 9, with 17 bases in between. There are 12 residues in the CDR3. The CDR3 region has the DNA TGTGCCAGCGACGAAGGGGTGACAGGGCAGTACTTC. It encodes CASDEGVTGQYF. The full variable domain, its missing parts supplied by reference TRBV2 and TRBJ2-7, is EPEVTQTPSHQVTQMGQEVILRCVPISNHLYFYWYRQILGQKVEFLVSFYNNEISEKSEIFDDQFSVERPDGSNFTLKIRSTKLEDSAMYFCASDEGVTGQYFGPGTRLTVT.

The rearrangement links TRBV19 to TRBJ2-1, with TRBD2 matching over 9 bases. The CDR3 spans 14 residues. The V segment lost 3 bases and the J segment 6 bases; nucleotides outside the gene matches: 3. Germline CDR1 is LNHDA and CDR2 is SQIVND (reference sequence). The CDR3 reads CASSMGGGANEQFF. CDR3 in DNA: TGTGCCAGTAGTATGGGCGGGGGGGCCAATGAGCAGTTCTTC.

The chain joins TRBV10-3 to TRBJ2-3, with a possible D match to TRBD2 (5 bases). V was trimmed by 3 bases and J by 6 bases, leaving 16 bases between them. This CDR3 has 15 amino acids. The V gene's germline CDR1 is ENHRY and CDR2 SYGVKD. The CDR3 here is CAISDLGSGYDTQYF. In nucleotides, the CDR3 is TGTGCCATCAGTGATCTGGGTTCGGGGTACGATACGCAGTATTTT.

The sample holds one count of this clonotype. The chain couples TRBV19 to TRBJ1-2; 9 positions agree with TRBD1. Trimming took 8 bases from V and 4 from J; bases not matched to a gene: 8. Germline-derived CDR1 and CDR2 are LNHDA and SQIVND (reference sequence). The CDR3 loop spans 14 amino acids. This CDR3 is CASSDRGWVYGYTF. The CDR3 region has the DNA TGTGCCAGTTCGGACAGGGGTTGGGTCTATGGCTACACCTTC.

CDR3 bases: TGCAGCGTTGAAGGCGTCAGGGTAAAGTTCTACGAGCAGTACTTC. Protein product: CSVEGVRVKFYEQYF. This chain uses TRBV29-1 with TRBJ2-7; a possible D gene is TRBD1 (5 bases). In germline, CDR1 is SQVTM, CDR2 ANQGSEA. The CDR3 runs to 15 residues. Trimming cost V 1 base and J 3 bases, with 16 bases left between them.

This clonotype showed up many times. V is TRBV4-1 and J is TRBJ2-7; no clear D gene. CDR1 is MGHRA, CDR2 YSYEKL, per germline. The CDR3 totals 13 residues. Between the trimmed V and J ends, which lost 1 base and 2 bases, there was a span of 6 bases. CDR3 DNA sequence: TGCGCCAGCAGCCAAGGTGGTACCTACGAGCAGTACTTC. Amino acids: CASSQGGTYEQYF.

The chain couples TRBV12-3 or TRBV12-4 to TRBJ1-2; D is unresolved. The CDR3 has 12 residues. Trimming took 5 bases from V and 7 from J, leaving 11 bases between them. Written as DNA, the CDR3 is TGTGCCAGCAGTCTTGAGGTTGGTGGCTACACCTTC. Protein: CASSLEVGGYTF.

The sample holds one count of this clonotype. J is TRBJ1-2 and V is TRBV7-8; D unresolved. Germline lookup yields CDR1 SGHVS and CDR2 FQNEAQ. V was trimmed by 5 bases and J by 4 bases, leaving 14 bases between them. The CDR3 length is 14 residues. CDR3 nucleotides: TGTGCCAGCAGCCCCTCACTCGATACCTATGGCTACACCTTC. Amino acid sequence: CASSPSLDTYGYTF. The variable domain in full, with the rest retrieved from reference TRBV7-8 and TRBJ1-2, is GAGVSQSPRYKVAKRGQDVALRCDPISGHVSLFWYQQALGQGPEFLTYFQNEAQLDKSGLPSDRFFAERPEGSVSTLKIQRTQQEDSAVYLCASSPSLDTYGYTFGSGTRLTVV.

A note on this clonotype: Mismatch with germline at one junction end may stem from a read error. The gene calls are TRBV7-7 and TRBJ2-2; no clear D. The CDR3 is 12 residues long. The germline V gene has CDR1 SSHAT and CDR2 FNYEAQ (reference sequence). CDR3 region: CASSSKTGELFF. For the CDR3, the DNA is TGTGCTAGCAGCTCAAAGACCGGGGAGCTGTTTTTT.

The chain joins TRBV15 to TRBJ2-7; 11 nucleotides line up with TRBD1. V shed 3 bases, J shed 5 bases, and the junction held 15 bases outside the gene matches. CDR1 and CDR2 (germline): LNHNV, YYDKDF (reference sequence). This CDR3 contains 18 residues. CDR3 sequence: CATSSSRSGQGERDEQYF. CDR3 bases: TGTGCCACCAGCAGCTCCAGGTCGGGACAGGGGGAGAGGGACGAGCAGTACTTC.